The rows below give T cell receptor beta chains drawn from one sample of a study of post-analysis software for immune sequencing data. TCRdb re-derived calls from the PCR reads in MiXCR, one entry per CDR3 protein. The sample includes about 770,000 distinct CDR3 sequences, more than 45% of them seen just once. Sequencing was performed on blood. These receptors were obtained from a girl under 18 with multiple sclerosis. Each CDR3 is given with its conserved first and last residue. Each record gives: J gene, V gene, CDR3 protein.

TRBJ1-2,TRBV12-3/TRBV12-4,CASSFRQSYGYTF
TRBJ2-3,TRBV12-3/TRBV12-4,CASRHELAGVGDTQYF
TRBJ1-2,TRBV19,CASRTGGMFYGYTF
TRBJ2-3,TRBV6-6,CASSTGEPSQYF
TRBJ1-1,TRBV2,CATTTTEAFF
TRBJ2-1,TRBV14,CASSLGVRSYNEQFF
TRBJ2-1,TRBV7-2,CASSPLLAGAHNEQFF
.,TRBV7-3,CASSLRAAGTGTYEQYF
TRBJ2-7,TRBV20-1,CSAPTGNEQYF
TRBJ2-1,TRBV6-2/TRBV6-3,CAIQTEKEQFF
TRBJ1-1,TRBV20-1,CSASLLTGAEAFF
TRBJ2-1,TRBV20-1,CSARDLKRGDNEQFF
TRBJ1-4,TRBV5-1,CASSLGGQGEKLFF
TRBJ2-3,TRBV20-1,CSARSSGNTDTQYF
TRBJ2-7,TRBV15,CATSREAFSYEQYF
TRBJ1-5,TRBV6-2/TRBV6-3,CASRDRDKSVNQPQHF
TRBJ1-2,TRBV12-3/TRBV12-4,CASSSGRIYGYTF
TRBJ1-1,TRBV7-2,CASSLVRTRDTEAFF
TRBJ2-6,TRBV5-1,CASSPRTGANVLTF
TRBJ2-7,TRBV25-1,CASSPGGSLAYEQYF
TRBJ2-2,TRBV7-2,CASSLVGGGRATGELFF
TRBJ2-1,TRBV20-1,CSATEFGTEKNNEQFF
TRBJ2-3,TRBV7-2,CASRDWAGADTQYF
TRBJ2-1,TRBV5-1,CASSSPGTVYNEQFF
TRBJ2-2,TRBV25-1,CASSARTGQPNTGELFF
TRBJ2-4,TRBV6-5,CASSYSTGLAVLAKNIQYF
TRBJ2-5,TRBV12-3/TRBV12-4,CASSLLGGTDQETQYF
TRBJ2-1,TRBV7-9,CASSLATAGRYNEQFF
TRBJ2-1,TRBV20-1,CSARAGGPYNEQFF
TRBJ1-1,TRBV6-2/TRBV6-3,CASSSGRVNTEAFF
TRBJ2-1,TRBV28,CASSNVRGLDEQFF
TRBJ2-2,TRBV15,CATSRDRVGTGELFF
TRBJ2-1,TRBV24-1,CATSHPGGLWNEQFF
TRBJ2-5,TRBV7-2,CASSHQLRRLAGARETQYF
TRBJ2-1,TRBV7-3,CASSHMGGWDYETSYNEQFF
.,TRBV7-2,CASSLGGQGFYEQYF
TRBJ1-2,TRBV12-3/TRBV12-4,CASSRSGTGGKGYTF
.,TRBV9,CASSVGEGTPTYEQYF
TRBJ2-1,TRBV27,CASSLFRGASLYNEQFF
TRBJ2-7,TRBV20-1,CSARDFAAGLSYEQYF
TRBJ2-7,TRBV5-6,CASSLVVAYEQYF
TRBJ1-2,TRBV12-3/TRBV12-4,CASSFFGGYGYTF
TRBJ2-3,TRBV7-2,CASSFFRYGEGRTQYF
TRBJ2-1,TRBV7-2,CASSPRGAGTYNEQFF
TRBJ2-3,TRBV12-3/TRBV12-4,CASSLVGTDTQYF
TRBJ2-1,TRBV7-3,CASSSQGAHYNEQFF
TRBJ2-6,TRBV12-3/TRBV12-4,CASSPPDRGQSGANVLTF
TRBJ1-4,TRBV7-9,CASSSYAGDSINEKLFF